This TCR beta chain emerged from a study of patients and donors after allogeneic stem cell transplantation. Germline V CDR1 and CDR2: SGDLS, YYNGEE. This CDR3 comprises 15 residues. The V end was cut by 0 bases, the J end by 0 bases, with 10 bases between. This clonotype has just a few counts. TCRdb ran MiXCR on the RT-PCR reads and lists one entry per CDR3 protein. Among roughly 880,000 distinct CDR3 sequences listed, about 20% were seen once. This TCR was recovered from a human donor who was either an allogeneic HSCT recipient or a stem cell or donor lymphocyte infusion donor (not recorded which). It is not recorded whose cells these are; they may come from a transplant donor. The gene calls are TRBV9 and TRBJ2-7; D not resolved. Material: blood, either unsorted or a sorted T cell fraction (not recorded which). The chain's CDR3 is CASSVDVSLSYEQYF. The CDR3 nucleotides read TGTGCCAGCAGCGTAGATGTCTCCCTCTCCTACGAGCAGTACTTC.